Each of the 10 T cell receptor beta chains below was sequenced from the same sample in a study of cytomegalovirus exposure and HLA in healthy donors. Primers for the PCR totalled 60 Vbeta and 13 Jbeta. Here immunoSEQ multiplex PCR was the method, and the copy in TCRdb shows in-frame clones only, minus some. The sample gives 200,000 to 250,000 clones, roughly four fifths of which show up once; 0.58% is in the top ten. The sequencing input was PBMCs. These receptors came from a woman between 40 and 55 years old in good health and CMV-seronegative.

The J gene is TRBJ1-1, the V gene TRBV9; D is ambiguous. The V end was cut by 0 bases, the J end by 1 base, with 7 bases between. CDR3 size: 14 residues. Looked up from germline, CDR1 is SGDLS and CDR2 is YYNGEE. The CDR3 reads CASSVGAQNTEAFF. As DNA, the CDR3 is TGTGCCAGCAGCGTAGGGGCCCAGAACACTGAAGCTTTCTTT.

The V and J genes are TRBV7-2 and TRBJ2-3, with 9 bases fitting TRBD2. Germline CDR1 SGHTA, CDR2 FQGNSA. The CDR3 covers 17 residues. Trimming cost V 5 bases and J 1 base; bases outside gene matches: 10. CDR3 protein: CASSASRASGGTDTQYF. The CDR3, as DNA: TGTGCCAGCAGCGCTTCCAGGGCTAGCGGGGGCACAGATACGCAGTATTTT. Variable domain in full (rest from reference TRBV7-2 and TRBJ2-3): GAGVSQSPSNKVTEKGKDVELRCDPISGHTALYWYRQSLGQGLEFLIYFQGNSAPDKSGLPSDRFSAERTGGSVSTLTIQRTQQEDSAVYLCASSASRASGGTDTQYFGPGTRLTVL.

As to this clone: Within the sample, other DNA sequences also encode this same CDR3. The chain recombines TRBV28 with TRBJ1-2; D not certain. V lost 3 bases to trimming and J lost 5 bases, with 7 bases between them. This CDR3 contains 12 residues. CDR1 and CDR2 from the germline V gene are MDHEN and SYDVKM. CDR3 loop: CASSFRGYGYTF. CDR3 DNA sequence: TGTGCCAGCAGTTTTCGGGGTTATGGCTACACCTTC.

The chain has TRBV19 and TRBJ2-1; D uncertain. The germline V gene has CDR1 LNHDA and CDR2 SQIVND (reference sequence). V lost 1 base and J 5 bases, leaving 6 bases between the germline ends. The CDR3 loop spans 13 amino acids. The CDR3 sequence: CASSIVPNNEQFF. The CDR3 DNA is TGTGCCAGTAGTATAGTCCCTAACAATGAGCAGTTCTTC.

This clone was found once. The chain employs TRBV12-5 and TRBJ2-3, with 12 bases that match TRBD2. Germline values: CDR1 LGHNT, CDR2 FRNRAP. The CDR3 contains 18 residues. J was trimmed by 2 bases and V by 2 bases; bases with no gene match: 8. CDR3 nucleotides: TGTGCTAGTGGTTTGACTAGCGGGGGGCCAACCTTCACAGATACGCAGTATTTT. Its protein product is CASGLTSGGPTFTDTQYF.

The genes are TRBV4-1 and TRBJ2-1; 10 bases align to TRBD2. Germline V gives CDR1 MGHRA, CDR2 YSYEKL. The CDR3 covers 16 residues. The ends lost 1 base at V and 10 bases at J; junction bases unmatched: 10. CDR3 DNA sequence: TGCGCCAGCAGCCAAGCCCGGACTAGCGGTGGCAGGGAGCAGTTCTTC. This encodes CASSQARTSGGREQFF.

The chain joins TRBV15 to TRBJ1-4, with 9 bases aligning to TRBD1. The length of the CDR3 is 15 residues. The V gene end was trimmed by 2 bases and the J gene end by 8 bases; junction bases not matched to a gene: 6. The germline CDR1 and CDR2 sequences are LNHNV and YYDKDF (reference sequence). CDR3 sequence (DNA): TGTGCCACCAGCAGATACGGGACAGGGAACGAAAAACTGTTTTTT. It codes for CATSRYGTGNEKLFF.

The chain recombines TRBV6-1 with TRBJ2-1; 10 bases are shared with TRBD2. The CDR3 extends over 18 amino acids. CDR1 MNHNS and CDR2 SASEGT come from the germline V gene. Trimming removed 1 base from V and 3 bases from J; junction bases left unmatched: 9. The CDR3 nucleotides are TGTGCCAGCAGTGAAGTTCGAGTAGCGGGGGGTATCTACAATGAGCAGTTCTTC. It is translated as CASSEVRVAGGIYNEQFF.

The V call is TRBV6-6, the J call TRBJ1-3; 7 positions match TRBD1. The CDR3 spans 16 residues. Germline trimming cut 5 bases from V and 2 bases from J; bases unmatched to any gene: 9. Germline assignment: CDR1 MNHNY and CDR2 SVGAGI (reference sequence). In DNA, the CDR3 is TGTGCCAGCAGTCCAGCGTCGACAGGGACTGGAAACACCATATATTTT. Translating it yields CASSPASTGTGNTIYF.

This clone was seen only a few times. The CDR3 sequence: CASSFRGRGTDTQYF. The CDR3 bases are TGTGCCAGCAGCTTCAGGGGTAGGGGTACAGATACGCAGTATTTT. The V and J genes are TRBV5-4 and TRBJ2-3; TRBD1 might be the D (6 bases). This CDR3 comprises 15 residues. V was shortened by 2 bases and J by 3 bases, with 13 bases between the two germline ends. Germline lookup yields CDR1 SGHNT and CDR2 YYREEE (reference sequence).